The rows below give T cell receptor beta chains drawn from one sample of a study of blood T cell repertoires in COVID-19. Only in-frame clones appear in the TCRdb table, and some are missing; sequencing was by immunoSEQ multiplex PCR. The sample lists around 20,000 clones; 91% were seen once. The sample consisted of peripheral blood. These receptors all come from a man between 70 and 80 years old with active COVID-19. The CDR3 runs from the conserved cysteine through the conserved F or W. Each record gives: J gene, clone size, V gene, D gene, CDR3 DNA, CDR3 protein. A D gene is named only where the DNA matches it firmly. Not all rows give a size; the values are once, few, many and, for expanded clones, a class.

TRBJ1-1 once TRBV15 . TGTGCCACCAGCAGAGGAGACAAGGAAGCTTTCTTT CATSRGDKEAFF
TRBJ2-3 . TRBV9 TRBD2 TGTGCCAGCAGCGTAGGGCAGGGAGGGACAGATACGCAGTATTTT CASSVGQGGTDTQYF
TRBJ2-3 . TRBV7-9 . TGTGCCAGCAGCTTAAGGGCCTCCCTTGCGGGGACCCCGGATACGCAGTATTTT CASSLRASLAGTPDTQYF
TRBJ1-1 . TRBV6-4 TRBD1 TGTGCCAGCAGTGACTGGACAGGGGTTGACACTGAAGCTTTCTTT CASSDWTGVDTEAFF
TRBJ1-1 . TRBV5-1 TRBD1 TGCGCCAGCAGCCCCCGGACAGGAGGCTCCATGAACACTGAAGCTTTCTTT CASSPRTGGSMNTEAFF
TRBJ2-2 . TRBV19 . TGTGCCAGTAGTCGCGCAGGGTTCACCGGGGAGCTGTTTTTT CASSRAGFTGELFF
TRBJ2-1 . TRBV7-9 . TGTGCCAGCAGCTTAGCACCTGGCCAGGGTCCCTACAATGAGCAGTTCTTC CASSLAPGQGPYNEQFF
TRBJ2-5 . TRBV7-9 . TGTGCCAGCAGCTTGGATGTATCCCGGGGGGAGACCCAGTACTTC CASSLDVSRGETQYF
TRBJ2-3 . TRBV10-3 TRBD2 TGTGCCATCAGTGAGTTCCCGATATCAGCGGGAGTTGCAGATACGCAGTATTTT CAISEFPISAGVADTQYF
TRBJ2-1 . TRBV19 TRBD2 TGTGCCGCCCGGGAGAGCGGGGGGTTCAATGAGCAGTTCTTC CAARESGGFNEQFF
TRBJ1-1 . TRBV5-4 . TGTGCCAGCAGCTTGGACAGGGTCGGGATACTGAACACTGAAGCTTTCTTT CASSLDRVGILNTEAFF
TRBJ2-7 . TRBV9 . TGTGCCAGCAGCGTATCCGGGACAAACTTCGGCGAGCAGTACTTC CASSVSGTNFGEQYF
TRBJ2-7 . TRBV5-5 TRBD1 TGTGCCAGCAGCCTACAGGGGCTAGTGGAGCAGTACTTC CASSLQGLVEQYF
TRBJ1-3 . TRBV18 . TGTGCCAGCTCACCACAATCGATCAGGGCGGACGCCACCATATATTTT CASSPQSIRADATIYF
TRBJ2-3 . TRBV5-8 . TGTGCCAGCAGCTCATACGGACTGCTTCACAGGGAGAGGACGCAGTATTTT CASSSYGLLHRERTQYF
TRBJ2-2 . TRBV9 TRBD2 TGTGCCAGCAGCGCAACCGGGGCGGGGGGAACTCCCGGGGAGCTGTTTTTT CASSATGAGGTPGELFF
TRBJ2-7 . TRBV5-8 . TGTGCCAGCAGCGCCCGTAGGGGCTACTACGAGCAGTACTTC CASSARRGYYEQYF
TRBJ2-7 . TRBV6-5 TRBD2 TGTGCCAGCAGTAGTAGCGGGAGCTACGAGCAGTACTTC CASSSSGSYEQYF
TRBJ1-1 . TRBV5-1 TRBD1 TGCGCCAGCAGCTTTTCAGGGGGCGAGGCTGAAGCTTTCTTT CASSFSGGEAEAFF
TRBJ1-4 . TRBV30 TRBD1 TGTGCCTGGAGTGCCAGACAGGGGGTAGGGGAAAAACTGTTTTTT CAWSARQGVGEKLFF
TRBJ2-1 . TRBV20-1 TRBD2 TGCAGTGCTAGTGCTAGCGGGGCGAGCTCCTACAATGAGCAGTTCTTC CSASASGASSYNEQFF
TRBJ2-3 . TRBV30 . TGTGCCTGGAGCCGGGATTCTAGCACAGATACGCAGTATTTT CAWSRDSSTDTQYF
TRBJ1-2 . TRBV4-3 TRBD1 TGCGCCAGCAGATCGGGAACAGGGGCAAACTATGGCTACACCTTC CASRSGTGANYGYTF
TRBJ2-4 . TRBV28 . TGTGCCAGCAGCTATCCGGGGGACCGGGACATTCAGTACTTC CASSYPGDRDIQYF